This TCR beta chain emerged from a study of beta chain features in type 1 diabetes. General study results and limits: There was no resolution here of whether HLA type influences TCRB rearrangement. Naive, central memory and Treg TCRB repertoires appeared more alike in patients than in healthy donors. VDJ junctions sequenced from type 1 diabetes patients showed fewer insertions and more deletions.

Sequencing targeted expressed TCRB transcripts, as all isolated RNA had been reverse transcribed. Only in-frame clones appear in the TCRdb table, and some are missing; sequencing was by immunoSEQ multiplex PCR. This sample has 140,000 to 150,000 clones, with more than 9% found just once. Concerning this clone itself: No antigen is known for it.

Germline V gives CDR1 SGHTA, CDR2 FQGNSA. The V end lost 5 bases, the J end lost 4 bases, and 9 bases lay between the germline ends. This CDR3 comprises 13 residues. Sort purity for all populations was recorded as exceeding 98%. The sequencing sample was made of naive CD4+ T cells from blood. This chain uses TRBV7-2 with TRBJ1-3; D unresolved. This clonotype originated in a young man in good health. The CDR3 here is CASSLDSGNTIYF. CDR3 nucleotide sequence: TGTGCCAGCAGCCTGGACTCGGGAAACACCATATATTTT.